This record concerns one T cell receptor (beta chain) sequence. Data came from immunoSEQ multiplex PCR; TCRdb stores just in-frame clones and leaves some out. The table has roughly 360,000 clones, approximately 87% seen once; the top ten hold about 0.89%. The record originates from a study of blood T cell repertoires in COVID-19. Germline CDR1 reads SGHDT; CDR2 reads YYEEEE. CDR3 length: 15 residues. Trimming removed 0 bases from V and 2 bases from J, with 9 bases in between. This chain uses TRBV5-6 with TRBJ1-5; D unclear. This TCR was sampled from a woman aged 25 to 39 with acute COVID-19. The source material was PBMCs or T cells enriched from blood (not recorded which). CDR3 DNA sequence: TGTGCCAGCAGCTTGGGTGATCGGGGCAATCAGCCCCAGCATTTT. It encodes CASSLGDRGNQPQHF.